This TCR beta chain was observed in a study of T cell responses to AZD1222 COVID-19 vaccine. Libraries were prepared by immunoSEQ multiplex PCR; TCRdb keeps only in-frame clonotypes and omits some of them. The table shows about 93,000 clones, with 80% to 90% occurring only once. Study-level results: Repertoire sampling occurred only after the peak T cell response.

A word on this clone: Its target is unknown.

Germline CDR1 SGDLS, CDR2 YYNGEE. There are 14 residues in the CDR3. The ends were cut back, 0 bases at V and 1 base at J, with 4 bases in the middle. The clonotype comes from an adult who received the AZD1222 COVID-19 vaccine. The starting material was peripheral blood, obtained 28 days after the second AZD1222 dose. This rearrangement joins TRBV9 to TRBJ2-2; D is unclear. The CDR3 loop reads CASSVAGNTGELFF. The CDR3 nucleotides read TGTGCCAGCAGCGTAGCGGGGAACACCGGGGAGCTGTTTTTT.